This passage covers 7 T cell receptor beta chains from one sample sequenced in a study of OX40 agonist ivuxolimab in advanced cancers. Using immunoSEQ multiplex PCR, the repertoire was profiled, and TCRdb retains in-frame clones only, with some absent. The data contain tens of thousands of clones, roughly 90% of them seen just once; the ten biggest clones take up over 0.35%. Sequencing was performed on CD4+ or CD8+ T cells sorted from blood, taken in a trial of the OX40 agonist ivuxolimab. These receptors originate from an adult with an advanced solid tumor such as melanoma, head and neck, liver or kidney cancer.

In the case of this clone: Mismatch with germline at one junction end may stem from a read error. The V call is TRBV11-3, the J call TRBJ1-2; 7 nucleotides agree with TRBD1. This CDR3 comprises 13 residues. Germline V lookup: CDR1 SGHNT, CDR2 YENEEA. The CDR3 loop reads CAGSHRGDYGYTF. The CDR3 DNA is TGTGCCGGCAGCCACAGGGGAGACTATGGCTACACCTTC.

This chain connects TRBV6-5 to TRBJ2-7; 10 nucleotides agree with TRBD2. This CDR3 contains 14 residues. CDR1 and CDR2 (germline): MNHEY, SVGAGI. J lost 5 bases, V lost 7 bases, and 8 bases had no gene match. CDR3 sequence reads: CASKSSGRINEQYF. The CDR3 DNA reads TGTGCCAGCAAGAGTAGCGGGAGGATCAACGAGCAGTACTTC.

The chain recombines TRBV6-5 with TRBJ2-1; TRBD1 agrees at 8 bases. This CDR3 comprises 14 residues. Germline CDR1 MNHEY, CDR2 SVGAGI. V was clipped by 8 bases and J by 3 bases; unmatched bases: 6. The CDR3 nucleotides read TGTGCCAGCGGAGGACAGGGTATCTACAATGAGCAGTTCTTC. Translation: CASGGQGIYNEQFF.

The chain is built from TRBV19 and TRBJ1-3; D is possibly TRBD1 (6 bases). V was pared by 7 bases and J by 0 bases, with 13 bases between. This CDR3 has 15 amino acids. Looked up from germline, CDR1 is LNHDA and CDR2 is SQIVND (reference sequence). The CDR3 sequence is CASTGGQTSGNTIYF. CDR3 DNA: TGTGCCAGTACCGGAGGACAGACCTCTGGAAACACCATATATTTT.

The genes are TRBV6-5 and TRBJ2-3, with TRBD2 matching over 11 bases. Per germline, CDR1 MNHEY and CDR2 SVGAGI. V dropped 2 bases and J dropped 3; count of bases not matched to a gene: 4. The CDR3 spans 16 residues. CDR3 DNA sequence: TGTGCCAGCAGTTACACTAGCGGGAGCGGGACAGATACGCAGTATTTT. Residues: CASSYTSGSGTDTQYF.

The chain uses TRBV25-1 and TRBJ2-1, with D possibly matching TRBD2 (6 bases). Trimming took 5 bases from V and 2 from J, leaving 13 bases between them. CDR1 and CDR2 from the germline V gene are MGHDK and SYGVNS. This CDR3 region has 15 residues. CDR3 in DNA: TGTGCCAGCAGTCAGTTGGGGGGAGCCTACAATGAGCAGTTCTTC. It codes for CASSQLGGAYNEQFF.

This chain uses TRBV19 with TRBJ2-7; 8 nucleotides agree with TRBD1. The CDR3 consists of 14 residues. The V and J ends lost 5 bases and 5 bases, in that order; junction bases with no gene match: 8. The germline V gene encodes CDR1 LNHDA and CDR2 SQIVND (reference sequence). CDR3: CASSPRTGSDEQYF. Here the CDR3 DNA reads TGTGCCAGTAGTCCGAGGACAGGGTCGGACGAGCAGTACTTC.